This TCR beta chain was identified during a study of blood T cell repertoires in COVID-19. Study-level information: Sites in the United States, Italy and Spain provided acute and convalescent COVID-19 samples. In each case, the material was cDNA or gDNA derived from T cells, B-cell-depleted T cells, or PBMCs.

CDR3 length: 18 amino acids. Germline V gene lookup returns CDR1 LGHNA and CDR2 YNFKEQ. V was pared by 0 bases and J by 4 bases, with 10 bases of the junction left unmatched. Source study methods: Nucleated cell number was recorded as an estimate derived from reference gene primer amplification. TCRdb's copy holds only in-frame clones and misses some; the assay was immunoSEQ multiplex PCR. V and J calls and clone size are given by that table; D and trimming were obtained from the DNA. Among 200,000 to 250,000 clones, 84% were seen once, and the ten largest hold just under 20%. The rearrangement joins TRBV4-2 to TRBJ2-5, with 11 positions matching TRBD2. This clonotype originated in a man younger than 40 with active or convalescent COVID-19. The sequencing input was peripheral blood. This CDR3 reads CASSQELAGATGGETQYF. In DNA form, the CDR3 reads TGTGCCAGCAGCCAAGAACTAGCGGGGGCTACCGGGGGAGAGACCCAGTACTTC.